This T cell receptor beta chain was profiled in a study of T cells in Graves' hyperthyroidism and ophthalmopathy. Germline V gene data show CDR1 as SGHRS and CDR2 as YFSETQ. This CDR3 comprises 16 residues. V was clipped by 4 bases and J by 2 bases; unmatched bases: 6. This clonotype was detected only once. The source material, RNA transcripts, was used to amplify TCR beta CDR3 regions. The HTBI primer set was used in a first-round RT-PCR of the TCR CDR3. TCRdb passed the multiplex PCR reads through MiXCR, listing each CDR3 protein once. The sample has nearly 250,000 distinct CDR3 sequences, roughly 15% seen once. Ophthalmopathy patients had Clinical Activity Score at least 3, NOSPECS grade at least 4, duration under 3 months.

The sample was blood. The chain is built from TRBV5-1 and TRBJ2-7; 13 bases align to TRBD2. This clonotype originated in a woman between 18 and 30 years old with Graves' ophthalmopathy. CDR3 in amino acids: CASSPGLAGNPYEQYF. In DNA, the CDR3 is TGCGCCAGCAGCCCGGGACTAGCGGGGAATCCCTACGAGCAGTACTTC.